This is a list of T cell receptor beta chains from one sample in a study of Graves' ophthalmopathy and Graves' hyperthyroidism. TCRdb recomputed calls from the multiplex PCR reads with MiXCR, one row per CDR3 protein. Of about 1.2 million distinct CDR3 sequences in the sample, about 40% were seen once. Source material: peripheral blood or thyroid tissue (not recorded which). These receptor sequences come from an adult man with Graves' hyperthyroidism. The CDR3 runs from the conserved cysteine through the conserved F or W. Part of the rows lack a size; the others show once, few, many or a class for expanded clones.

size,V,CDR3
few,TRBV6-5,CASGKQGNSGEQYF
-,TRBV30,CAWRGGVYGYTF
-,TRBV25-1,CASSESGVLTF
many,TRBV25-1,CASTRDTGELFF
-,TRBV11-1,CASSLVDTGNEKLFF
-,TRBV11-2,CASSFPGGAFF
-,TRBV29-1,CSYSSGGGYTF
few,TRBV10-3,CAISESTGTDEKLFF
once,TRBV28,CASSLGTGSTGELFF
-,TRBV24-1,CDTRRRDKSGYTF
few,TRBV30,CAWSVGGRYEQYF
-,TRBV7-2,CASSQPGQLNTGELFF
-,TRBV7-2,CASSFRQGRSGTGELFF
once,TRBV7-6,CASSPSSGGAHRTQYF
many,TRBV14,CASSQFPVWVYEQYF
-,TRBV15,CATSSLWFYGYTF
few,TRBV29-1,CSVAAGGADTQYF
-,TRBV19,CASSISAASDLYGYTF
few,TRBV6-5,CASTGTSGPQYF
-,TRBV10-3,CAISALAPWTVLGELFF
few,TRBV12-3/TRBV12-4,CASSTNRGPTGELFF
-,TRBV2,CASNRQGGFSYYGYTF
many,TRBV11-2,CASSLAEPWYQETQYF
-,TRBV7-9,CASSATDDSGHLEAFF
-,TRBV10-3,CALSRGVPYEQYF
-,TRBV25-1,CASSARDGALSEAFF
few,TRBV12-3/TRBV12-4,CASSWGGLRLNTEAFF
-,TRBV9,CASSAKSAGITGELFF
-,TRBV30,CAWSGAPRSEAFF
-,TRBV12-3/TRBV12-4,CASSSRTGFSYEQYF
-,TRBV7-2,CASTADSGLQETQYF
many,TRBV11-2,CASSSRPGLAGQETQYF
-,TRBV29-1,CSVAGGLVGRASEAF
many,TRBV29-1,CSVPAGSSYEQYF
-,TRBV7-3,CASSLGTTDSYEQYF
many,TRBV7-2,CASSPQGAMSYEQYF
-,TRBV2,CASSRTSYYEQYF
few,TRBV6-6,CASTPHGTGYGYTF
-,TRBV29-1,CSLRQPQHF
-,TRBV19,CASDGRAIGDTQYF
many,TRBV7-8,CASSLIKGLDEKLFF
-,TRBV12-5,CASAARGLNTEAFF